This T cell receptor (beta chain) was identified in a study of T cell repertoires in cytomegalovirus infection (dated by TCRdb to about 2019). In the study overall: Donor HLA type was relevant to the analysis, as public TCR beta signatures indicated carriage of CMV infection together with the matching HLA type. The paper as a whole reports these results and caveats: In the ex vivo response, HLA-C-restricted CMV-specific TCR beta clonotypes were dominant, and in two of eight donors the single most frequent clonotype came from this HLA-C-restricted group. In both this cohort and an independent roughly 350-donor cohort, the cumulative frequency of public TCR beta family members distinguished carriers of CMV infection plus the relevant HLA type.

V ends up 1 base short and J 4 bases short, with an unmatched junction base count of 12. The cysteine opens and the phenylalanine closes a CDR3 of 17 amino acids. Only the CDR3 DNA stays, 51 bases, in frame from base 1. CDR1 and CDR2 are drawn from the germline V gene (reference sequence): DFQATT, SNEGSKA. Sequenced on an Illumina HiSeq 1500. TCRdb reprocessed the public reads (quality trimming at Q25 with fastp, clone calling with MiXCR) and kept in-frame beta chains. Entries that share a CDR3 protein sequence are merged under the most common genes and DNA. Across this sample there are 210,000 or so distinct CDR3 sequences, with around 6.4% seen only once. Jointly, the top ten make up around 6% of the sample. This clonotype was seen many times. What antigen it recognizes has not been identified. Qualities for individual bases were not recorded, and no much larger clone is one base off.

The TCR originated in a human donor in good health (CMV status not recorded). Some clones in this sample may be carry-over from other donors' samples. The rearrangement combines TRBV20-1 with TRBJ2-2, with 7 bases matching TRBD2. The sequencing sample was made of PBMCs. The CDR3 corresponds to CSARVSPRAGVTGELFF. The DNA sequence is given as TGCAGTGCTAGAGTGTCACCCAGGGCGGGGGTCACCGGGGAGCTGTTTTTT.